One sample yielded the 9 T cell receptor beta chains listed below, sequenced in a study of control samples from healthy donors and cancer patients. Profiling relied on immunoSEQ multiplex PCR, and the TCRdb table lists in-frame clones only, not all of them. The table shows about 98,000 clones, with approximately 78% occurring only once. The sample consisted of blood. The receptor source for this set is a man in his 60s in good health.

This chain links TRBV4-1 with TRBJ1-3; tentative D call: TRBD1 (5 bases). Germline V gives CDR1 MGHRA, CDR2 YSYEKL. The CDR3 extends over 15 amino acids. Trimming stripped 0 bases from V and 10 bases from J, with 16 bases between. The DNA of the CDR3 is TGCGCCAGCAGCCAAGAGGGGGGTTTGAAGGGGACCATATATTTT. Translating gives CASSQEGGLKGTIYF.

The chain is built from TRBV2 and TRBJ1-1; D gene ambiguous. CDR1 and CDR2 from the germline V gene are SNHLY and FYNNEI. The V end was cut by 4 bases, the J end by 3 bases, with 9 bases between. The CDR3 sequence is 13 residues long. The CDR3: CASSGQKDTEAFF. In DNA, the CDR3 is TGTGCCAGCAGTGGCCAGAAGGACACTGAAGCTTTCTTT.

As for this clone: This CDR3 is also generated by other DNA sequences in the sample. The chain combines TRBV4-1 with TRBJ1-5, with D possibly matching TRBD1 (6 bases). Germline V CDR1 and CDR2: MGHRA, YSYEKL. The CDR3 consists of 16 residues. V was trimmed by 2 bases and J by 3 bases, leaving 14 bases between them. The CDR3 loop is CASSQHPTGYNQPQHF. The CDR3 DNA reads TGCGCCAGCAGCCAACACCCTACAGGGTACAATCAGCCCCAGCATTTT.

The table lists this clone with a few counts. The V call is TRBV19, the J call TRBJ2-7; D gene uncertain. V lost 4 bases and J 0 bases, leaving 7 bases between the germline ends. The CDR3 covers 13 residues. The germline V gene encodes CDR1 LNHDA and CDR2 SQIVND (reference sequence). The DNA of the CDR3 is TGTGCCAGTAGTAAGCAGATCTCCTACGAGCAGTACTTC. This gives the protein CASSKQISYEQYF.

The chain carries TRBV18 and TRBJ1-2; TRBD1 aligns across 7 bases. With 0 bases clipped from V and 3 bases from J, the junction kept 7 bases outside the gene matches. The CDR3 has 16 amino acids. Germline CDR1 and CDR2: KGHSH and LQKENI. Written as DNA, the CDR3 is TGTGCCAGCTCACCACCAATCCTAGGGGGCGACTATGGCTACACCTTC. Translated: CASSPPILGGDYGYTF. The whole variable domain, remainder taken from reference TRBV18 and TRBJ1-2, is NAGVMQNPRHLVRRRGQEARLRCSPMKGHSHVYWYRQLPEEGLKFMVYLQKENIIDESGMPKERFSAEFPKEGPSILRIQQVVRGDSAAYFCASSPPILGGDYGYTFGSGTRLTVV.

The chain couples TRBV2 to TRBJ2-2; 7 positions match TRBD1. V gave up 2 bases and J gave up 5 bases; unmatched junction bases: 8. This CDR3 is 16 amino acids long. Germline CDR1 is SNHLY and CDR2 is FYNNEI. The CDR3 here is CASSEISGGTTGELFF. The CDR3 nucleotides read TGTGCCAGCAGTGAAATTTCAGGGGGAACGACCGGGGAGCTGTTTTTT.

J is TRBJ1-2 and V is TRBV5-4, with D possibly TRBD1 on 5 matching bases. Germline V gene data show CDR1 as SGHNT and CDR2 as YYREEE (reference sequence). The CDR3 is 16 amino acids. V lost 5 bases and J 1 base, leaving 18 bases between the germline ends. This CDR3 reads CASSWGVAGDNYGYTF. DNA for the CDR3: TGTGCCAGCAGTTGGGGGGTGGCAGGAGATAACTATGGCTACACCTTC.

CDR3 DNA: TGTGCCAGCAGCTACCAGGGGTTGAGGACTTACAATGAGCAGTTCTTC. Amino acids: CASSYQGLRTYNEQFF. The chain couples TRBV27 to TRBJ2-1, with a weak D call TRBD1 (6 bases). Germline V gives CDR1 MNHEY, CDR2 SMNVEV (reference sequence). V lost 6 bases and J 4 bases, leaving 19 bases between the germline ends. CDR3 length equals 16 residues.

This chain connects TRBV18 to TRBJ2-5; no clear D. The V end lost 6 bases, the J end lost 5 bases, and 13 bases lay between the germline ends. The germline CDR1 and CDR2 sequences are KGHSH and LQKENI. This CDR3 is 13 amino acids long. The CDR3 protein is CASSQGLGETQYF. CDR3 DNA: TGTGCCAGCTCCCAAGGTTTAGGCGAGACCCAGTACTTC.